What follows are 9 T cell receptor beta chains derived from one specimen sequenced in a study of T cells in Graves' hyperthyroidism and ophthalmopathy (dated by TCRdb to between 2018 and 2020). Library creation used multiplex PCR. The sequencer was an Illumina HiSeq 2000. The TCR beta CDR3 regions were amplified from the RNA transcripts. The first round of RT-PCR for the TCR CDR3 was performed with the HTBI primer set and the Qiagen OneStep RT-PCR kit. TCRdb itself trimmed the public reads at Q25 with fastp, ran MiXCR and retained productive beta chains. Every CDR3 protein is listed once, alongside the most common genes and DNA of its rows. For this sample there are under 350,000 distinct CDR3 sequences; over 20% appear just once. Of the sample, 50% to 65% is held by the ten largest clones. Material: blood. The receptors stem from a woman between 50 and 59 years old with Graves' hyperthyroidism.

This clonotype was picked up many times. This chain joins TRBV6-1 and TRBJ2-5, with D hard to call. The CDR3 spans 14 residues. Trimming pared 4 bases from V and 5 bases from J, leaving 14 bases between. The germline gives CDR1 MNHNS, CDR2 SASEGT. Here the CDR3 reads CASSGAGAGETQYF. The CDR3, as DNA: TGTGCCAGCAGTGGGGCAGGAGCTGGGGAGACCCAGTACTTC.

This clonotype was observed many times. The rearrangement joins TRBV20-1 to TRBJ2-1; D is undetermined. Trimming stripped 0 bases from V and 0 bases from J, with 9 bases between. The CDR3 extends over 15 amino acids. The germline V gene encodes CDR1 DFQATT and CDR2 SNEGSKA (reference sequence). CDR3 DNA: TGCAGTGCTAGAGATTCCAGAAGCTCCTACAATGAGCAGTTCTTC. It encodes CSARDSRSSYNEQFF.

This clonotype occurred a few times. The CDR3 DNA follows: TGCGCCAGCAGCCAACCGACTAGCGGGAGAAGATACAATGAGCAGTTCTTC. The encoded protein is CASSQPTSGRRYNEQFF. The rearrangement links TRBV4-1 to TRBJ2-1; 12 bases match TRBD2. The germline CDR1 and CDR2 sequences are MGHRA and YSYEKL. With V trimmed by 2 bases and J by 4 bases, 6 bases remained unmatched. This CDR3 comprises 17 residues.

This clonotype was picked up a small number of times. This chain joins TRBV19 and TRBJ1-1; no firm D call. This CDR3 is built from 15 residues. Deletions cut 1 base from V and 3 bases from J, with 12 bases between. Germline V CDR1 and CDR2: LNHDA, SQIVND (reference sequence). The CDR3 region has the DNA TGTGCCAGTAGTATAGGAGGAGAAGGGTACACTGAAGCTTTCTTT. This gives the protein CASSIGGEGYTEAFF. Using reference TRBV19 and TRBJ1-1 for the parts outside the CDR3, the full variable domain is DGGITQSPKYLFRKEGQNVTLSCEQNLNHDAMYWYRQDPGQGLRLIYYSQIVNDFQKGDIAEGYSVSREKKESFPLTVTSAQKNPTAFYLCASSIGGEGYTEAFFGQGTRLTVV.

CDR3 amino acids: CASSPYGGLAGGEQYF. The CDR3 nucleotides are TGTGCCAGCAGCCCGTATGGGGGACTAGCGGGAGGCGAGCAGTACTTC. The chain combines TRBV7-2 with TRBJ2-7; 15 bases match TRBD2. Germline CDR1 is SGHTA and CDR2 is FQGNSA. CDR3 length: 16 amino acids. V shed 5 bases and J 6 bases; nucleotides not matched to a gene: 8. Supplemented by reference TRBV7-2 and TRBJ2-7, the full variable domain reads GAGVSQSPSNKVTEKGKDVELRCDPISGHTALYWYRQSLGQGLEFLIYFQGNSAPDKSGLPSDRFSAERTGGSVSTLTIQRTQQEDSAVYLCASSPYGGLAGGEQYFGPGTRLTVT.

The chain couples TRBV6-1 to TRBJ2-7; 11 positions agree with TRBD1. The CDR3 runs 15 residues. Looked up from germline, CDR1 is MNHNS and CDR2 is SASEGT. The junction had 6 bases not matched to a gene; V was cut back by 6 bases and J by 2 bases. CDR3: CASRPGQGVTYEQYF. DNA for the CDR3: TGTGCCAGCAGGCCGGGACAGGGGGTTACCTACGAGCAGTACTTC.

There are many counts of this clonotype. This chain connects TRBV10-3 to TRBJ2-5, with TRBD2 identical over 9 bases. CDR3 length: 15 residues. Per the germline V gene, CDR1 is ENHRY and CDR2 is SYGVKD. After removal of 0 bases from V and 5 bases from J, the junction contained 4 bases not matched to a gene. Here the CDR3 DNA reads TGTGCCATCAGTGAGTCGAGGGGACTAGCCGAGACCCAGTACTTC. It specifies CAISESRGLAETQYF.

Details on this clonotype: A much larger clone lies one base from this, so it may be a read error. V usage is TRBV7-9 and J usage is TRBJ2-7; D unclear. This CDR3 spans 14 amino acids. Germline lookup yields CDR1 SEHNR and CDR2 FQNEAQ (reference sequence). CDR3 protein: CASSPSTASYERYF. CDR3 sequence (DNA): TGTGCCAGCAGCCCGTCGACGGCTTCCTACGAGCGGTACTTC.

The J gene is TRBJ2-5, the V gene TRBV19, with 7 bases identical to TRBD1. Germline CDR1 and CDR2: LNHDA and SQIVND (reference sequence). After removal of 9 bases from V and 5 bases from J, the junction contained 3 bases not matched to a gene. The CDR3 runs to 11 residues. As DNA, the CDR3 is TGTGCCAGCGGGACAGTGGAGACCCAGTACTTC. Translating it yields CASGTVETQYF.